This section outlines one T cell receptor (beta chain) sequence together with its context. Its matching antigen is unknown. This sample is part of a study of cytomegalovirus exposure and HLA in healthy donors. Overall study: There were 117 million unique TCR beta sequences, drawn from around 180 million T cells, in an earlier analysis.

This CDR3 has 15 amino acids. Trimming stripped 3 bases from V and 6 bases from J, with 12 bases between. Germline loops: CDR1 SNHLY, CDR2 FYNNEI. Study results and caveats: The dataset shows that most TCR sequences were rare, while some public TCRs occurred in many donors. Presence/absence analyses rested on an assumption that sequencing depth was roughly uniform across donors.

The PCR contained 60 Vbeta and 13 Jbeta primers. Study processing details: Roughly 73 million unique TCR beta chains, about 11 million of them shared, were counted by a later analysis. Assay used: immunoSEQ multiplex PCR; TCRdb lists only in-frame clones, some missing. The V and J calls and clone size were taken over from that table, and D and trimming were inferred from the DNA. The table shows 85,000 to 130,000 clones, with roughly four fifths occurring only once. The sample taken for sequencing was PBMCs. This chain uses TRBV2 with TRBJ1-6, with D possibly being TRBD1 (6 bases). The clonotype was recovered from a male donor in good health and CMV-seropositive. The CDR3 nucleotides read TGTGCCAGCAGTGACGGGGGGGCGCGTAATTCACCCCTCCACTTT. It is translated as CASSDGGARNSPLHF.